This T cell receptor beta chain was found in a study of T cell repertoires in cytomegalovirus infection. On the study more broadly: Use of recently identified HLA-C-restricted and well-studied HLA-B-restricted CMV epitopes was part of the study.

About this clonotype itself: The antigen is unknown.

V was cut by 5 bases and J by 0 bases, with 17 bases left in between. CDR3 length: 17 amino acids. CDR1 and CDR2 from the germline V gene are SEHNR and FQNEAQ (reference sequence). Study observations and caveats: Based on cumulative public TCR beta family frequency, carriers of CMV plus the relevant HLA were identified. HLA-C-restricted TCR beta clonotypes specific for CMV led the ex vivo response.

Using its own MiXCR run on the reads, TCRdb lists one record per CDR3 protein. The sample lists roughly 990,000 distinct CDR3 sequences, around 30% occurring once. The sequence came from a human donor in good health (CMV status not recorded). Some clones in this sample may be carry-over from other donors' samples. V gene TRBV7-9 combines with J gene TRBJ2-1, with D maybe TRBD2 (6 bases). The specimen comprised cultured CD8+ T cells from PBMCs, sampled from culture after CMV antigen stimulation. CDR3 residues: CASSLRRGGVSYNEQFF. In nucleotides, the CDR3 is TGTGCCAGCAGCCTCCGGCGCGGAGGGGTCTCCTACAATGAGCAGTTCTTC.